This TCR beta chain was obtained from a study of T cells in pancreatic ductal adenocarcinoma. Findings and limits, study-wide: Tumor-versus-blood clonality comparisons may be biased toward lower tumor diversity. Results skew toward the minority of patients with early-stage disease. Tumor samples had fewer productive templates and approximately 8-fold fewer unique clonotypes than blood. Mean clonality was around 0.11 in tumors and roughly 0.07 in blood, not significantly different.

Selected pancreatic ductal adenocarcinoma patients had undergone surgery without neoadjuvant therapy. In the case of this clone: Its antigen is not identified.

Assay: immunoSEQ multiplex PCR; the TCRdb copy retains only in-frame clones and omits some. In the table there are 25,000 to 35,000 clones, just over 90% of which are singletons. Looked up from germline, CDR1 is SGHTA and CDR2 is FQGTGA. Trimming shortened V by 5 bases and J by 3 bases, and 12 bases separated the two germline ends. This CDR3 is built from 14 residues. This receptor was identified in a human donor with pancreatic ductal adenocarcinoma. The material sequenced was PBMCs. This chain connects TRBV7-3 to TRBJ2-3; D is undetermined. CDR3 protein: CASSALSPTDTQYF. The CDR3, as DNA: TGTGCCAGCAGCGCCCTATCCCCGACAGATACGCAGTATTTT.